The clone carrying this T cell receptor (beta chain) has a single count. This sample is part of a study of control samples from healthy donors and cancer patients. The data were produced by immunoSEQ multiplex PCR, yet TCRdb's version contains in-frame clones alone and is incomplete. The sample consists of about 100,000 clones, roughly 90% of them appearing once. The TCR sequence derives from a woman aged 45-60 years in good health. Specimen: blood.

CDR3 loop: CASGPGGSKNIQYF. The CDR3, as DNA: TGTGCCAGCGGTCCTGGGGGGTCCAAAAACATTCAGTACTTC. The gene calls are TRBV7-3 and TRBJ2-4, with D possibly matching TRBD2 (6 bases). Germline loops: CDR1 SGHTA, CDR2 FQGTGA. The CDR3 loop spans 14 amino acids. V lost 8 bases and J lost 2, with 13 bases in between.